What follows are 15 T cell receptor beta chains derived from one specimen sequenced in a study of metastatic and nonmetastatic thyroid tumors. TCRdb re-analyzed the PCR reads through MiXCR. The sample has some 11,000 clones; about a third are singletons. No treatment had been given to any patient before thyroid surgery. The sample comprised tumor tissue. Source of these receptors: a female donor with papillary thyroid cancer or a benign thyroid nodule (not recorded which). Some clones in this sample may be carry-over from other donors' samples.

This chain links TRBV27 with TRBJ1-4; TRBD1 aligns across 7 bases. The CDR3 contains 14 residues. In germline, CDR1 is MNHEY, CDR2 SMNVEV (reference sequence). The ends lost 5 bases at V and 3 bases at J; junction bases unmatched: 3. This CDR3 reads CASSPGQSNEKLFF. The CDR3 nucleotides read TGTGCCAGCAGTCCGGGACAGTCTAATGAAAAACTGTTTTTT.

This clone came up many times. The CDR3 loop is CASSLNQGEDTQYF. Written as DNA, the CDR3 is TGTGCCAGCAGTCTAAATCAGGGCGAAGATACGCAGTATTTT. V is TRBV27 and J is TRBJ2-3; the D gene is possibly TRBD1 (5 bases). The CDR3 consists of 14 residues. CDR1 is MNHEY and CDR2 is SMNVEV in the germline V gene (reference sequence). V was pared by 5 bases and J by 5 bases, with 14 bases between.

The rearrangement joins TRBV20-1 to TRBJ2-1, with D possibly matching TRBD1 (5 bases). The V gene lost 5 bases and the J gene lost 10 bases, with 12 bases spanning the gap. Per germline, CDR1 DFQATT and CDR2 SNEGSKA (reference sequence). This CDR3 has 11 residues. The DNA of the CDR3 is TGCAGTGCTCGAAGGCAGGGCGAGCAGTTCTTC. It encodes CSARRQGEQFF.

V gene TRBV28 combines with J gene TRBJ2-5; D not certain. Germline V gives CDR1 MDHEN, CDR2 SYDVKM. CDR3 length: 11 amino acids. V was shortened by 8 bases and J by 8 bases, with 12 bases between the two germline ends. CDR3 bases: TGTGCCAGCTGCCGGAAAGGTACCCAGTACTTC. It specifies CASCRKGTQYF.

This clone is classed as large. The CDR3 region is CASSLVAGIFYEQYF. The CDR3 DNA sequence: TGTGCCAGCAGTTTGGTAGCGGGAATCTTCTACGAGCAGTACTTC. The V call is TRBV12-3 or TRBV12-4, the J call TRBJ2-7; TRBD2 matches at 8 bases. J lost 3 bases, V lost 3 bases, and 7 bases had no gene match. The CDR3 sequence is 15 residues long.

This clone was recorded many times. CDR3 sequence (DNA): TGTGCCACCAGTGAAAAGGGGACTAGCGGAGGGGAGGATACGCAGTATTTT. Amino acids: CATSEKGTSGGEDTQYF. This chain connects TRBV24-1 to TRBJ2-3; TRBD2 aligns across 11 bases. The V gene's germline CDR1 is KGHDR and CDR2 SFDVKD. V gave up 4 bases and J gave up 6 bases; unmatched junction bases: 11. The CDR3 contains 17 residues.

The V call is TRBV9, the J call TRBJ2-2; D may be TRBD1 (5 bases). V was shortened by 0 bases and J by 6 bases, with 9 bases between the two germline ends. Germline CDR1 and CDR2: SGDLS and YYNGEE. The CDR3 consists of 14 residues. The CDR3 sequence: CASSVGRVSGELFF. As DNA, the CDR3 is TGTGCCAGCAGCGTAGGCAGGGTCTCCGGGGAGCTGTTTTTT.

This clone counts as medium-sized. This sequence joins TRBV5-1 and TRBJ2-1; the D is unclear. Trimming removed 5 bases from V and 3 bases from J, with 6 bases in between. Germline V gene lookup returns CDR1 SGHRS and CDR2 YFSETQ. The length of the CDR3 is 12 residues. The CDR3 spells CASSMGYNEQFF. CDR3 sequence (DNA): TGCGCCAGCAGTATGGGCTACAATGAGCAGTTCTTC.

This clone appeared a single time. V gene TRBV11-2 combines with J gene TRBJ2-1; 8 nucleotides match TRBD2. The V segment lost 5 bases and the J segment 8 bases; nucleotides outside the gene matches: 17. The CDR3 length is 17 residues. Germline loops: CDR1 SGHAT, CDR2 FQNNGV. For the CDR3, the DNA is TGTGCCAGCAGCCCCCACTTTTCAGCGGGAGCCCTCCATGAGCAGTTCTTC. Translated, it gives CASSPHFSAGALHEQFF.

Comment on this clone: As the CDR3 is not closed by the conserved phenylalanine or tryptophan, this likely results from a read error. The DNA is left out, because the CDR3 cannot be placed on it with certainty; the CDR3 is given as TCRdb lists it. This chain connects TRBV7-9 to TRBJ2-1; the table's D call, TRBD2, was not checked against the DNA. The CDR3 is 12 residues long, counting both termini. Germline CDR1 is SEHNR and CDR2 is FQNEAQ (reference sequence). This CDR3 reads CASSRGGRAEFL.

V is TRBV30 and J is TRBJ1-2; possible D gene TRBD1, 5 bases. The CDR3 is 12 residues long. The germline CDR1 and CDR2 sequences are GTSNPN and SVGIG (reference sequence). With 0 bases removed from V and 8 bases from J, the gap between germline ends came to 10 bases. CDR3 in amino acids: CAWSVQEVGYTF. In nucleotides, the CDR3 is TGTGCCTGGAGTGTACAGGAGGTAGGCTACACCTTC.

This clone was detected a few times. A much larger clonotype is one base distant, so this may be a read error. This sequence joins TRBV30 and TRBJ1-4; 7 bases agree with TRBD1. CDR3 size: 13 residues. V gave up 5 bases and J gave up 6 bases; unmatched junction bases: 6. Germline V gene lookup returns CDR1 GTSNPN and CDR2 SVGIG (reference sequence). The DNA of the CDR3 is TGTGCCTGGGGGAGACAGGGAGATGAAAAACTGTTTTTT. Protein sequence: CAWGRQGDEKLFF.

By proportion, this clone is medium-sized (0.01 to 0.1%). V usage is TRBV7-2 and J usage is TRBJ1-2; D is ambiguous. The CDR3 covers 13 residues. Trimming pared 4 bases from V and 5 bases from J, leaving 11 bases between. Germline V gene lookup returns CDR1 SGHTA and CDR2 FQGNSA. The CDR3: CASSSSAGYGYTF. CDR3 coding DNA: TGTGCCAGCAGCTCCTCAGCGGGTTATGGCTACACCTTC.

There are a few counts of this clone. Written as DNA, the CDR3 is TGTGCCAGCAGTTTTTTGACAGGGGGCAACACCGGGGAGCTGTTTTTT. As protein: CASSFLTGGNTGELFF. The V and J genes are TRBV12-3 or TRBV12-4 and TRBJ2-2; 10 nucleotides match TRBD1. Germline trimming cut 3 bases from V and 2 bases from J; bases unmatched to any gene: 3. The CDR3 spans 16 residues.

The chain employs TRBV20-1 and TRBJ1-2; the D gene is possibly TRBD1 (5 bases). The V end was cut by 3 bases, the J end by 8 bases, with 13 bases between. CDR1 is DFQATT, CDR2 SNEGSKA, per germline (reference sequence). This CDR3 contains 12 residues. CDR3 bases: TGCAGTGCTAGTTCCGGGGCCGGGGGCTACACCTTC. Translation: CSASSGAGGYTF.